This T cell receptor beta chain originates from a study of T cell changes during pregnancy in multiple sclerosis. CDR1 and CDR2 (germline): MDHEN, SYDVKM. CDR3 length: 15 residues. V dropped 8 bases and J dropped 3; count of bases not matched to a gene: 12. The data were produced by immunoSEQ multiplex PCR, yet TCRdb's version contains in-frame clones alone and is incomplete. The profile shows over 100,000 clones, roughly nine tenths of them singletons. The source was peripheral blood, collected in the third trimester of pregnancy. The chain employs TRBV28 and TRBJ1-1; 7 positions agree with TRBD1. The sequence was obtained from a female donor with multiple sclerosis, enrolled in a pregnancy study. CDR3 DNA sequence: TGTGCCAGCCTTACGTCAACCAGGGGGTACACTGAAGCTTTCTTT. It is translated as CASLTSTRGYTEAFF.